A single sample is the source of the 19 T cell receptor beta chains below, sequenced in a study of response to subunit inactivated influenza vaccine. TCRdb itself ran the RT-PCR reads through MiXCR, one entry per CDR3 protein. This sample yields roughly 500,000 distinct CDR3 sequences, of which about 17% are seen a single time; roughly 3% belongs to the top ten. Here the sequenced sample was CD4+ T cells sorted from PBMCs, taken approximately 25 months after vaccination. Receptors originate from a man between 50 and 75 years old who received an inactivated influenza vaccine.

This clonotype was picked up a small number of times. The rearrangement joins TRBV12-3 or TRBV12-4 to TRBJ1-2; no firm D call. There are 13 residues in the CDR3. The V end was cut by 1 base, the J end by 2 bases, with 5 bases between. The CDR3: CASSLGLNYGYTF. CDR3 coding DNA: TGTGCCAGCAGTTTAGGACTCAACTATGGCTACACCTTC.

There are many counts of this clonotype. The CDR3: CSARDLLTEYEQYF. The DNA for the CDR3 is TGCAGTGCTAGAGATCTACTGACGGAATACGAGCAGTACTTC. The chain employs TRBV20-1 and TRBJ2-7; D call uncertain. Between the trimmed V and J ends, which lost 0 bases and 4 bases, there was a span of 13 bases. Looked up from germline, CDR1 is DFQATT and CDR2 is SNEGSKA (reference sequence). This CDR3 has 14 residues.

At least ten counts were recorded for this clonotype. V usage is TRBV5-1 and J usage is TRBJ1-4; tentatively, D is TRBD1 (6 bases). V lost 4 bases and J lost 5, with 15 bases in between. The CDR3 totals 15 residues. Germline V gene sequence: CDR1 SGHRS, CDR2 YFSETQ. The CDR3 DNA reads as TGCGCCAGCAGCGAATTTCAGGGGCGGAATGAAAAACTGTTTTTT. It translates to CASSEFQGRNEKLFF.

This clonotype was counted a few times. The genes are TRBV11-2 and TRBJ2-5; 13 positions agree with TRBD2. With 6 bases clipped from V and 2 bases from J, the junction kept 3 bases outside the gene matches. The CDR3 has 15 amino acids. Germline V gene data show CDR1 as SGHAT and CDR2 as FQNNGV. The CDR3 region has the DNA TGTGCCAGCAGTCGGACTAGCGGGAGTCAAGAGACCCAGTACTTC. As protein: CASSRTSGSQETQYF.

In its sample, this clonotype was seen a few times. V gene TRBV9 combines with J gene TRBJ2-1; 10 bases match TRBD1. This CDR3 region has 16 residues. Germline V gene lookup returns CDR1 SGDLS and CDR2 YYNGEE. Germline trimming cut 3 bases from V and 7 bases from J; bases unmatched to any gene: 10. The CDR3 loop is CASSGRDRGTGNEQFF. CDR3 nucleotide sequence: TGTGCCAGCAGCGGCCGGGACAGGGGTACTGGGAATGAGCAGTTCTTC. Filled out from reference TRBV9 and TRBJ2-1, the complete variable domain reads DSGVTQTPKHLITATGQRVTLRCSPRSGDLSVYWYQQSLDQGLQFLIQYYNGEERAKGNILERFSAQQFPDLHSELNLSSLELGDSALYFCASSGRDRGTGNEQFFGPGTRLTVL.

The chain uses TRBV5-1 and TRBJ2-7; 9 nucleotides line up with TRBD2. Unmatched junction bases numbered 9, after V lost 3 bases and J lost 5 bases. The CDR3 contains 15 residues. Per germline, CDR1 SGHRS and CDR2 YFSETQ. The CDR3 protein is CASSYSGSEFDEQYF. Here the CDR3 DNA reads TGCGCCAGCAGCTATAGCGGGAGTGAGTTCGACGAGCAGTACTTC.

The V gene is TRBV27, the J gene TRBJ2-1; D might be TRBD2 (5 bases). Germline V CDR1 and CDR2: MNHEY, SMNVEV (reference sequence). The V end lost 5 bases, the J end lost 12 bases, and 11 bases lay between the germline ends. There are 11 residues in the CDR3. CDR3 in amino acids: CASSAPGSQFF. The CDR3 bases are TGTGCCAGCAGTGCACCGGGATCGCAGTTCTTC.

The rearrangement uses TRBV2 and TRBJ1-2; the D gene is possibly TRBD1 (6 bases). CDR1 and CDR2 from the germline V gene are SNHLY and FYNNEI. The length of the CDR3 is 13 residues. Trimming took off 5 bases at V and 5 bases at J, with 12 bases between the two ends. The CDR3 region is CASSWDKKYGYTF. CDR3 nucleotides: TGTGCCAGCAGTTGGGACAAAAAATATGGCTACACCTTC.

The table lists this clonotype with a few counts. The chain employs TRBV7-2 and TRBJ1-1; possible D gene TRBD1, 5 bases. CDR3 length: 12 residues. Germline lookup yields CDR1 SGHTA and CDR2 FQGNSA. V shed 2 bases and J shed 12 bases, with 13 bases lying between them. CDR3 sequence reads: CASSLYAEGSFF. CDR3 nucleotides: TGTGCCAGCAGCTTATACGCAGAGGGGTCTTTCTTT.

This rearrangement joins TRBV4-2 to TRBJ2-5, with a tentative D call TRBD2 (7 bases). CDR3 size: 15 residues. The V end was cut by 1 base, the J end by 5 bases, with 14 bases between. Germline lookup yields CDR1 LGHNA and CDR2 YNFKEQ. The CDR3 bases are TGTGCCAGCAGCCAAGGGCGGGGGCGCGGCGAGACCCAGTACTTC. Protein: CASSQGRGRGETQYF.

This clonotype was counted once. V is TRBV5-1 and J is TRBJ2-1; maybe TRBD2 (5 bases). The ends were cut back, 0 bases at V and 0 bases at J, with 13 bases in the middle. CDR3 length equals 17 residues. Germline V gene sequence: CDR1 SGHRS, CDR2 YFSETQ. This chain's CDR3 is CASSLAGRVRSYNEQFF. Here the CDR3 DNA reads TGCGCCAGCAGCTTGGCCGGGCGGGTCCGCTCCTACAATGAGCAGTTCTTC.

This clonotype occurred a few times. This rearrangement joins TRBV29-1 to TRBJ2-3; unclear D gene. Germline CDR1 reads SQVTM; CDR2 reads ANQGSEA. V lost 6 bases and J lost 5, with 12 bases in between. The CDR3 totals 12 residues. In DNA, the CDR3 is TGCAGCGTGAACTCCCTTGGAGATACGCAGTATTTT. Protein product: CSVNSLGDTQYF.

This clonotype has a handful of counts. The chain carries TRBV4-2 and TRBJ1-2; D ambiguous. CDR3 length: 13 amino acids. Germline V gene sequence: CDR1 LGHNA, CDR2 YNFKEQ. The ends were cut back, 0 bases at V and 8 bases at J, with 10 bases in the middle. The CDR3 bases are TGTGCCAGCAGCCAAGACCCTATTGCCGGCTACACCTTC. Its translation: CASSQDPIAGYTF.

The rearrangement uses TRBV10-3 and TRBJ2-7; 15 bases are shared with TRBD2. The CDR3 sequence is 14 residues long. CDR1 is ENHRY, CDR2 SYGVKD, per germline. The V segment lost 3 bases and the J segment 9 bases; nucleotides outside the gene matches: 3. The CDR3 coding sequence is TGTGCCATCAGTGAAGGACTAGCGGGAGGGCCGCAGTACTTC. As protein: CAISEGLAGGPQYF.

In its sample, this clonotype was seen a few times. This rearrangement joins TRBV7-6 to TRBJ2-3; maybe TRBD2 (5 bases). The CDR3 extends over 17 amino acids. CDR1 and CDR2 (germline): SGHVS, FNYEAQ. With 6 bases removed from V and 2 bases from J, the gap between germline ends came to 21 bases. CDR3 DNA: TGTGCCAGCAGAATCTCGGGTCCCGGGGTTGTCACAGATACGCAGTATTTT. Its translation is CASRISGPGVVTDTQYF.

This clonotype occurred a few times. CDR3 loop: CASSLAGQGTTGELFF. CDR3 in DNA: TGCGCCAGCAGCTTGGCCGGGCAGGGGACTACCGGGGAGCTGTTTTTT. The rearrangement links TRBV5-1 to TRBJ2-2; D is perhaps TRBD1 or TRBD2 (6 bases each). Looked up from germline, CDR1 is SGHRS and CDR2 is YFSETQ. This CDR3 is 16 amino acids long. V lost 0 bases, J lost 5 bases, and 14 bases lay in between.

This rearrangement joins TRBV9 to TRBJ2-3; no firm D call. Deletions cut 3 bases from V and 2 bases from J, with 10 bases between. Germline CDR1 and CDR2: SGDLS and YYNGEE. This CDR3 comprises 14 residues. The CDR3 DNA follows: TGTGCCAGCAGCGCTGTTTCCCCCACAGATACGCAGTATTTT. As protein: CASSAVSPTDTQYF.

V is TRBV4-2 and J is TRBJ1-1, with D uncertain. Trimming cost V 1 base and J 4 bases, with 16 bases left between them. Germline lookup yields CDR1 LGHNA and CDR2 YNFKEQ. The CDR3 contains 16 residues. CDR3 bases: TGTGCCAGCAGCCAAGCATTGGGAGAAGGCGGCACTGAAGCTTTCTTT. As protein: CASSQALGEGGTEAFF.

The chain carries TRBV12-3 or TRBV12-4 and TRBJ2-5; the match to TRBD1 covers 8 bases. The CDR3 is 16 residues long. With V trimmed by 5 bases and J by 5 bases, 13 bases remained unmatched. CDR3 in DNA: TGTGCCAGCAGTCCCATGGCGGGGACAGGTCGGGAGACCCAGTACTTC. This gives the protein CASSPMAGTGRETQYF.